This T cell receptor (beta chain) was captured by sequencing in a study of T cell changes during pregnancy in multiple sclerosis. The method was immunoSEQ multiplex PCR; TCRdb's version includes in-frame clones alone and lacks a portion of them. Found here are 64,000 or so clones, 96% of them singletons; the top ten hold roughly 2.4%. The length of the CDR3 is 16 residues. Per germline, CDR1 MNHEY and CDR2 SMNVEV (reference sequence). Trimming took off 1 base at V and 0 bases at J, with 10 bases between the two ends. This chain links TRBV27 with TRBJ2-1; weak D call: TRBD2 (6 bases). This clonotype originated in a female donor with multiple sclerosis, enrolled in a pregnancy study. Here the sequenced sample was CD8+ T cells from peripheral blood mononuclear cells, taken after pregnancy. CDR3 protein: CASSLLGGASYNEQFF. The CDR3 region has the DNA TGTGCCAGCAGTTTATTAGGCGGGGCCTCCTACAATGAGCAGTTCTTC.